This paragraph covers one T cell receptor (beta chain) sequence. Before being chosen for sequencing, patients had shown CD8+CD57+ cell expansion by flow cytometry. V lost 3 bases and J lost 7; bases outside the gene matches: 5. Germline CDR1 SGHNT, CDR2 YENEEA. There are 14 residues in the CDR3. This entry belongs to a study of CD8+CD57+ T cells in acquired aplastic anemia. Turning to the study itself: The study obtained an average of approximately 2.9 ug of DNA from sorted CD4+ and CD8+ cells.

Genomic DNA templated the TCR beta VDJ and CDR3 profiling. TCRdb processed the reads anew with MiXCR; each CDR3 protein has one entry. The sample shows around 290,000 distinct CDR3 sequences, roughly 61% of them seen only once. The sample comprised sorted CD4+, CD8+, or CD8+CD57+ T cells (not recorded which) from PBMCs. The source is a human donor with aplastic anemia. V gene TRBV11-3 combines with J gene TRBJ2-2, with 7 bases matching TRBD2. The CDR3 sequence is CASSLGGSDGELFF. Written as DNA, the CDR3 is TGTGCCAGCAGCTTGGGAGGGAGCGACGGGGAGCTGTTTTTT. Supplemented by reference TRBV11-3 and TRBJ2-2, the full variable domain reads EAGVVQSPRYKIIEKKQPVAFWCNPISGHNTLYWYLQNLGQGPELLIRYENEEAVDDSQLPKDRFSAERLKGVDSTLKIQPAELGDSAVYLCASSLGGSDGELFFGEGSRLTVL.